The 26 T cell receptor beta chains below were found in one sample sequenced in a study of T cell responses to AZD1222 COVID-19 vaccine (dated by TCRdb to the early 2020s). Libraries were constructed by the immunoSEQ multiplex PCR assay. TCRdb retrieved this table from immuneACCESS and kept in-frame rearrangements only. Not all clones are present; in checked studies, unresolved V genes account for under half, and no reason is known for the remainder. The sample includes some 70,000 clones, with roughly 84% observed a single time. The top ten clones comprise approximately 9.8% of the sample. The time point label of this sample denotes: baseline before first vaccination. The sample was peripheral blood, taken on day 0 of AZD1222 vaccination. The receptors stem from an adult in good health.

The chain is built from TRBV2 and TRBJ1-1; the D is unclear. Deletions cut 10 bases from V and 2 bases from J, with 14 bases between. CDR1 and CDR2 from the germline V gene are SNHLY and FYNNEI. The CDR3 extends over 13 amino acids. CDR3 bases: TGTGCCACCAAACCCTTTGGAAACACTGAAGCTTTCTTT. Translated: CATKPFGNTEAFF.

This rearrangement joins TRBV7-8 to TRBJ2-5; TRBD1 matches at 9 bases. The J segment lost 5 bases and the V segment lost 4 bases, leaving 8 bases of the junction unmatched. CDR1 SGHVS and CDR2 FQNEAQ come from the germline V gene. The CDR3 contains 15 residues. CDR3 bases: TGTGCCAGCAGCTCTTGGACAGGGGATGACGAGACCCAGTACTTC. Translated, it gives CASSSWTGDDETQYF.

The chain combines TRBV28 with TRBJ2-6; TRBD1 aligns across 11 bases. CDR1 and CDR2 (germline): MDHEN, SYDVKM. This CDR3 comprises 19 residues. V dropped 6 bases and J dropped 1; count of bases not matched to a gene: 11. DNA of the CDR3: TGTGCCAGCAGCCGACTAATCCGGGACAGGGGGTCTGGGGCCAACGTCCTGACTTTC. Its translation: CASSRLIRDRGSGANVLTF.

This chain uses TRBV11-3 with TRBJ2-6; 10 bases map to TRBD1. V shed 1 base, J shed 0 bases, and the junction held 6 bases outside the gene matches. Per the germline V gene, CDR1 is SGHNT and CDR2 is YENEEA. This CDR3 has 19 amino acids. For the CDR3, the DNA is TGTGCCAGCAGCTTAGGCGGGACAGGGGCTTACTCTGGGGCCAACGTCCTGACTTTC. Amino acids: CASSLGGTGAYSGANVLTF.

This clone was counted a few times. CDR3 DNA sequence: TGCGCCAGCAGTGAGTCTAGCGGGGTCGAGCAGTACTTC. This sequence encodes CASSESSGVEQYF. The chain joins TRBV10-1 to TRBJ2-7; 8 bases align to TRBD2. There are 13 residues in the CDR3. Per the germline V gene, CDR1 is WNHNN and CDR2 is SYGVQD (reference sequence). J was trimmed by 6 bases and V by 0 bases; bases with no gene match: 1.

V and J are TRBV5-1 and TRBJ2-2, with TRBD1 identical over 7 bases. The germline gives CDR1 SGHRS, CDR2 YFSETQ. V shed 7 bases, J shed 4 bases, and the junction held 10 bases outside the gene matches. The CDR3 totals 15 residues. In nucleotides, the CDR3 is TGCGCCAGCGGTTTACAGGGGCCTTTCACCGGGGAGCTGTTTTTT. Its translation: CASGLQGPFTGELFF.

The chain uses TRBV6-4 and TRBJ1-1, with 8 bases fitting TRBD1. Germline assignment: CDR1 MRHNA and CDR2 SNTAGT. The CDR3 consists of 13 residues. The trim removed 6 bases at V and 6 bases at J, leaving 6 bases unmatched. The DNA for the CDR3 is TGTGCCAGCAGGGCCGGACAGGGATCTGAAGCTTTCTTT. The encoded protein is CASRAGQGSEAFF.

J is TRBJ1-5 and V is TRBV15; D may be TRBD1 (5 bases). The V and J ends lost 0 bases and 7 bases respectively, with 13 bases between them. Germline values: CDR1 LNHNV, CDR2 YYDKDF (reference sequence). CDR3 length equals 15 residues. As DNA, the CDR3 is TGTGCCACCAGCAGAGATCTAGGCCGGGGGCAGCCCCAGCATTTT. It codes for CATSRDLGRGQPQHF. The whole variable domain, remainder taken from reference TRBV15 and TRBJ1-5, is DAMVIQNPRYQVTQFGKPVTLSCSQTLNHNVMYWYQQKSSQAPKLLFHYYDKDFNNEADTPDNFQSRRPNTSFCFLDIRSPGLGDTAMYLCATSRDLGRGQPQHFGDGTRLSIL.

This clone was seen just once. The V call is TRBV19, the J call TRBJ1-4; 10 bases map to TRBD1. Germline V lookup: CDR1 LNHDA, CDR2 SQIVND (reference sequence). After removal of 7 bases from V and 3 bases from J, the junction contained 8 bases not matched to a gene. This CDR3 is 16 amino acids long. CDR3 loop: CASTVGTGEPNEKLFF. As DNA, the CDR3 is TGTGCCAGTACAGTCGGGACAGGGGAACCTAATGAAAAACTGTTTTTT.

The chain recombines TRBV30 with TRBJ2-7; 7 bases match TRBD1. Per the germline V gene, CDR1 is GTSNPN and CDR2 is SVGIG (reference sequence). The CDR3 runs 12 residues. CDR3 sequence reads: CTYRGPGYEQYF. In DNA form, the CDR3 reads TGTACTTACAGGGGCCCAGGGTACGAGCAGTACTTC.

The chain has TRBV7-9 and TRBJ2-1; D is undetermined. This CDR3 region has 10 residues. The V and J ends lost 1 base and 13 bases respectively, with 5 bases between them. CDR1 is SEHNR, CDR2 FQNEAQ, per germline (reference sequence). The DNA for the CDR3 is TGTGCCAGCAGCTTAGGTGACCAGTTCTTC. Translated, it gives CASSLGDQFF.

This clone was counted between two and nine times. The chain employs TRBV5-1 and TRBJ1-3; D gene uncertain. Germline assignment: CDR1 SGHRS and CDR2 YFSETQ. The CDR3 is made up of 16 amino acids. V lost 1 base and J 1 base, leaving 12 bases between the germline ends. CDR3 sequence (DNA): TGCGCCAGCAGCTTGCGTCCAGCGGGGTCTGGAAACACCATATATTTT. As protein: CASSLRPAGSGNTIYF.

The V and J genes are TRBV4-1 and TRBJ1-1; D gene uncertain. The germline V gene has CDR1 MGHRA and CDR2 YSYEKL. Trimming shortened V by 1 base and J by 6 bases, and 15 bases separated the two germline ends. The CDR3 runs to 15 residues. CDR3 nucleotides: TGCGCCAGCAGCCAAGCGTCCTCCCGGGCCGCTGAAGCTTTCTTT. Encoded protein: CASSQASSRAAEAFF.

This clone was observed a handful of times. This chain uses TRBV27 with TRBJ1-4, with TRBD1 matching over 9 bases. The CDR3 is made up of 15 amino acids. Unmatched junction bases numbered 6, after V lost 5 bases and J lost 5 bases. The germline CDR1 and CDR2 sequences are MNHEY and SMNVEV (reference sequence). CDR3 nucleotide sequence: TGTGCCAGCAGTCCCACCGGGACAGGGAATGAAAAACTGTTTTTT. Protein product: CASSPTGTGNEKLFF.

The V and J genes are TRBV14 and TRBJ1-1, with TRBD1 matching over 7 bases. Unmatched junction bases numbered 6, after V lost 1 base and J lost 1 base. This CDR3 region has 16 residues. Germline-derived CDR1 and CDR2 are SGHDN and FVKESK. The CDR3 bases are TGTGCCAGCAGCCAAGTTCGAGGGACAGCGAACACTGAAGCTTTCTTT. It translates to CASSQVRGTANTEAFF. The entire variable domain, with the rest obtained from reference TRBV14 and TRBJ1-1, is as follows: EAGVTQFPSHSVIEKGQTVTLRCDPISGHDNLYWYRRVMGKEIKFLLHFVKESKQDESGMPNNRFLAERTGGTYSTLKVQPAELEDSGVYFCASSQVRGTANTEAFFGQGTRLTVV.

This clone occurred a few times. The chain uses TRBV4-3 and TRBJ2-7, with 7 bases aligning to TRBD1. V lost 4 bases to trimming and J lost 3 bases; unmatched junction nucleotides: 9. The germline CDR1 and CDR2 sequences are LGHNA and YSLEER. This CDR3 spans 15 amino acids. The CDR3 region is CASSRSVGQSYEQYF. In DNA, the CDR3 is TGCGCCAGCAGCCGGAGCGTGGGACAGAGCTACGAGCAGTACTTC.

The J gene is TRBJ1-5, the V gene TRBV28; 7 nucleotides match TRBD1. The CDR3 runs 16 residues. CDR1 MDHEN and CDR2 SYDVKM come from the germline V gene. V dropped 5 bases and J dropped 0; count of bases not matched to a gene: 7. The CDR3 region is CASSPTRGGSNQPQHF. The DNA of the CDR3 is TGTGCCAGCAGTCCTACCAGGGGGGGTAGCAATCAGCCCCAGCATTTT.

The chain couples TRBV30 to TRBJ2-2; a weak D match, TRBD1 (6 bases). V was clipped by 0 bases and J by 5 bases, with 13 bases between them. Per the germline V gene, CDR1 is GTSNPN and CDR2 is SVGIG (reference sequence). This CDR3 is built from 15 residues. The CDR3 is CAWSVVGAGTGELFF. Written as DNA, the CDR3 is TGTGCCTGGAGTGTAGTGGGGGCCGGAACCGGGGAGCTGTTTTTT.

The chain has TRBV9 and TRBJ2-3; TRBD2 aligns across 12 bases. Germline V gives CDR1 SGDLS, CDR2 YYNGEE. Trimming cost V 5 bases and J 5 bases; bases outside gene matches: 9. The CDR3 loop spans 16 amino acids. CDR3 nucleotide sequence: TGTGCCAGCAGTGGCGGACTAGCGGGGAAGGGAGATACGCAGTATTTT. Translated: CASSGGLAGKGDTQYF.

The CDR3, as DNA: TGTGCCAGCAGCTTTCGGGAATTGAACACTGAAGCTTTCTTT. It is translated as CASSFRELNTEAFF. The chain joins TRBV7-9 to TRBJ1-1; the D is unclear. The length of the CDR3 is 14 residues. Trimming took 3 bases from V and 0 from J, leaving 8 bases between them. CDR1 SEHNR and CDR2 FQNEAQ come from the germline V gene (reference sequence).

The V gene is TRBV5-1, the J gene TRBJ1-4, with 10 bases that match TRBD1. V lost 0 bases to trimming and J lost 7 bases; unmatched junction nucleotides: 9. Germline V lookup: CDR1 SGHRS, CDR2 YFSETQ. The CDR3 contains 17 residues. Here the CDR3 DNA reads TGCGCCAGCAGCTTGGTCCCGACAGGGGGCTCGCGTGAAAAACTGTTTTTT. Its translation: CASSLVPTGGSREKLFF.

CDR3 sequence (DNA): TGTGCCAGCAGCTTCTCCGGACCGGGACAGGGCCCAGATACGCAGTATTTT. Its protein product is CASSFSGPGQGPDTQYF. V and J are TRBV7-3 and TRBJ2-3, with 9 bases lining up with TRBD1. The CDR3 runs to 17 residues. Losses at the gene ends were 3 bases for V and 4 bases for J; bases not matched to a gene: 11. The germline CDR1 and CDR2 sequences are SGHTA and FQGTGA.

This clone was seen a few times. V is TRBV5-1 and J is TRBJ2-7; TRBD1 aligns across 8 bases. V shed 0 bases, J shed 3 bases, and the junction held 2 bases outside the gene matches. This CDR3 has 14 residues. Germline lookup yields CDR1 SGHRS and CDR2 YFSETQ. The CDR3 DNA sequence: TGCGCCAGCAGCTTGGACAGGGGGGACTACGAGCAGTACTTC. Encoded protein: CASSLDRGDYEQYF.

This clone was counted once. V and J are TRBV19 and TRBJ1-2; the match to TRBD1 covers 7 bases. The CDR3 is 13 residues long. Germline trimming cut 9 bases from V and 1 base from J; bases unmatched to any gene: 5. The germline V gene encodes CDR1 LNHDA and CDR2 SQIVND (reference sequence). CDR3 DNA sequence: TGTGCCAGCACGGACAGGATTAACTATGGCTACACCTTC. Translation gives CASTDRINYGYTF.

The chain uses TRBV10-3 and TRBJ1-4; D possibly corresponds to TRBD1 (6 bases). V dropped 10 bases and J dropped 7 bases, with 19 bases sitting between them. Germline V gene lookup returns CDR1 ENHRY and CDR2 SYGVKD. This CDR3 has 14 amino acids. CDR3 bases: TGTGCCACCGGGGGCGGGGGCGTTGGTGAAAAACTGTTTTTT. This gives the protein CATGGGGVGEKLFF.

This clone was recorded a few times. The chain recombines TRBV20-1 with TRBJ2-7; no definite D call. V was trimmed by 3 bases and J by 6 bases, leaving 6 bases between them. Germline CDR1 is DFQATT and CDR2 is SNEGSKA (reference sequence). The CDR3 has 10 residues. As DNA, the CDR3 is TGCAGTGCTAGGGGCCTCGAGCAGTACTTC. Amino acid sequence: CSARGLEQYF.